Following are 12 T cell receptor beta chains from one sample sequenced in a study of T cells in Graves' hyperthyroidism and ophthalmopathy. Amplification yielded TCR beta CDR3 regions, with RNA transcripts as the source. HTBI primers were the set used in a first-round RT-PCR of the TCR CDR3. TCRdb re-analysed the multiplex PCR reads in MiXCR, keeping a single row per CDR3 protein. This sample has over 450,000 distinct CDR3 sequences, with roughly 15% found just once. Material for sequencing was blood. Source of these receptors: a young woman with Graves' ophthalmopathy.

This chain links TRBV25-1 with TRBJ1-2; D remains ambiguous. Deletions cut 6 bases from V and 4 bases from J, with 9 bases between. The CDR3 loop spans 12 amino acids. Looked up from germline, CDR1 is MGHDK and CDR2 is SYGVNS. Written as DNA, the CDR3 is TGTGCCAGCAGCGACGTCTCCTATGGCTACACCTTC. Amino acids: CASSDVSYGYTF.

This clonotype came up many times. The chain couples TRBV6-1 to TRBJ2-3; 13 bases map to TRBD2. From germline, CDR1 is MNHNS and CDR2 SASEGT. There are 15 residues in the CDR3. V lost 4 bases and J lost 4; bases outside the gene matches: 2. Written as DNA, the CDR3 is TGTGCCAGCAGTGTACTAGCGGGGGGGGCAGATACGCAGTATTTT. Amino acids: CASSVLAGGADTQYF.

At least ten counts were recorded for this clonotype. The V gene is TRBV27, the J gene TRBJ2-1; 10 bases line up with TRBD2. From germline, CDR1 is MNHEY and CDR2 SMNVEV (reference sequence). This CDR3 has 16 amino acids. V dropped 0 bases and J dropped 6; count of bases not matched to a gene: 5. CDR3 nucleotides: TGTGCCAGCAGTTTATCGAGCGGGAGGGCCTTCAATGAGCAGTTCTTC. Amino acids: CASSLSSGRAFNEQFF.

This clonotype was observed a few times. V is TRBV4-1 and J is TRBJ1-1; D is possibly TRBD1 (5 bases). The V gene's germline CDR1 is MGHRA and CDR2 YSYEKL. This CDR3 has 14 amino acids. The ends were cut back, 7 bases at V and 2 bases at J, with 14 bases in the middle. The CDR3 sequence is CASNMEGRNTEAFF. The CDR3 DNA is TGCGCCAGCAACATGGAGGGACGCAACACTGAAGCTTTCTTT.

The sample holds many counts of this clonotype. The rearrangement joins TRBV28 to TRBJ1-1, with a weak D call TRBD1 (5 bases). The CDR3 runs to 13 residues. The V gene lost 3 bases and the J gene lost 4 bases, with 9 bases spanning the gap. The germline V gene encodes CDR1 MDHEN and CDR2 SYDVKM. The CDR3 loop reads CASSFAGSTEAFF. The CDR3 DNA sequence: TGTGCCAGCAGTTTTGCAGGGAGCACTGAAGCTTTCTTT.

This clonotype appeared many times. V is TRBV20-1 and J is TRBJ1-1; D is undetermined. CDR1 and CDR2 (germline): DFQATT, SNEGSKA (reference sequence). The CDR3 contains 13 residues. Trimming pared 3 bases from V and 3 bases from J, leaving 11 bases between. The CDR3: CSARKSTHTEAFF. CDR3 bases: TGCAGTGCTAGGAAGTCAACCCACACTGAAGCTTTCTTT.

The chain uses TRBV5-6 and TRBJ2-7, with TRBD2 matching 9 bases. The CDR3 loop spans 16 amino acids. Looked up from germline, CDR1 is SGHDT and CDR2 is YYEEEE. Losses at the gene ends were 4 bases for V and 3 bases for J; bases not matched to a gene: 11. The CDR3 loop is CASSRLGSGRFYEQYF. CDR3 in DNA: TGTGCCAGCAGCCGATTGGGTAGCGGGAGATTCTACGAGCAGTACTTC.

This clonotype turned up a few times. It may be a read error: a sequence one base away is much more abundant. The J gene is TRBJ2-1, the V gene TRBV7-3, with 9 positions matching TRBD2. The CDR3 covers 19 residues. Germline V gives CDR1 SGHTA, CDR2 FQGTGA. CDR3 DNA sequence: TGTGTCAGCAGCCCTCAGGCGGGGGGGTGGGCTAGCGGGTTGGTCGAGCAGTTCTTC. Its translation is CVSSPQAGGWASGLVEQFF. Looking up the rest from reference TRBV7-3 and TRBJ2-1 gives the full variable domain: GAGVSQTPSNKVTEKGKYVELRCDPISGHTALYWYRQSLGQGPEFLIYFQGTGAADDSGLPNDRFFAVRPEGSVSTLKIQRTERGDSAVYLCVSSPQAGGWASGLVEQFFGPGTRLTVL.

The chain is built from TRBV20-1 and TRBJ1-2, with D possibly matching TRBD1 (6 bases). The CDR3 contains 14 residues. Germline CDR1 reads DFQATT; CDR2 reads SNEGSKA (reference sequence). Trimming removed 0 bases from V and 5 bases from J, with 13 bases in between. The CDR3 sequence: CSARDGGQGYGYTF. Written as DNA, the CDR3 is TGCAGTGCTAGAGATGGCGGGCAGGGGTATGGCTACACCTTC.

The chain couples TRBV4-2 to TRBJ1-5; the D gene is possibly TRBD1 (5 bases). This CDR3 region has 18 residues. Deletions cut 1 base from V and 2 bases from J, with 18 bases between. CDR1 is LGHNA, CDR2 YNFKEQ, per germline. The CDR3 is CASSQVSSWGGGNQPQHF. The CDR3 nucleotides read TGTGCCAGCAGCCAAGTCAGCAGCTGGGGCGGGGGCAATCAGCCCCAGCATTTT.

Only one count was recorded for this clonotype. The chain combines TRBV5-6 with TRBJ2-7; 7 nucleotides line up with TRBD2. There are 15 residues in the CDR3. In germline, CDR1 is SGHDT, CDR2 YYEEEE. J gave up 3 bases and V 3 bases, and 9 bases lay outside the gene matches. The CDR3, as DNA: TGTGCCAGCAGCTGGTGGGACTACAAAAACTACGAGCAGTACTTC. Its translation is CASSWWDYKNYEQYF.

In its sample, this clonotype was seen a few times. V usage is TRBV4-1 and J usage is TRBJ2-7; TRBD2 is a possible D gene (6 bases). CDR3 length: 15 amino acids. V dropped 0 bases and J dropped 0 bases, with 9 bases sitting between them. Germline values: CDR1 MGHRA, CDR2 YSYEKL. As DNA, the CDR3 is TGCGCCAGCAGCCAAGAGCCGGGGGTCTCCTACGAGCAGTACTTC. This encodes CASSQEPGVSYEQYF.